This note documents a single T cell receptor beta chain sequence. Other DNA sequences in this specimen translate into the identical CDR3. The sample originates from a study of metastatic and nonmetastatic thyroid tumors. Study background: Repertoire comparison spanned blood and tumor or nodule tissue of malignant and benign thyroid patients.

Each patient went into thyroid surgery without having received any treatment. CDR1 and CDR2 from the germline V gene are MNHEY and SMNVEV (reference sequence). This CDR3 has 15 residues. V lost 0 bases and J lost 7, with 15 bases in between. Using MiXCR, TCRdb re-called clones from the PCR reads. This sample has around 23,000 clones; roughly 15% occur once, and the top ten carry more than 12%. The chain recombines TRBV27 with TRBJ1-2; D perhaps matches TRBD1 (5 bases). This clonotype was obtained from a female donor with papillary thyroid cancer or a benign thyroid nodule (not recorded which). Some clones in this sample may be carry-over from other donors' samples. Input material: tumor tissue. The CDR3, as DNA: TGTGCCAGCAGTTTATCTCTCGGGGGGTCTCGTGGCTACACCTTC. Its translation is CASSLSLGGSRGYTF.